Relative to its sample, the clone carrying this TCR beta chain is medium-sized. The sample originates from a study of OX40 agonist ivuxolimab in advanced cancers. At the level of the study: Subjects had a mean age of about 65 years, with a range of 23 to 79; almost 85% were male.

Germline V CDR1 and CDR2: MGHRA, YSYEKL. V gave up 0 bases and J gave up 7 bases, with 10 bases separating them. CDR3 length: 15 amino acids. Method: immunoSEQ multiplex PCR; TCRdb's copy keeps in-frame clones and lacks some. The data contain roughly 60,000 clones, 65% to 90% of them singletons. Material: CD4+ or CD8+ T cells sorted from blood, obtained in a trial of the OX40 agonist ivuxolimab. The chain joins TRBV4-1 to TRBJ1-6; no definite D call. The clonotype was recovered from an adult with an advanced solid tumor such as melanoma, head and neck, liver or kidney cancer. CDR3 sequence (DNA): TGCGCCAGCAGCCAAGATGGCGCGGGAAATTCACCCCTCCACTTT. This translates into CASSQDGAGNSPLHF.